Presented here are 3 T cell receptor beta chains from one specimen sequenced in a study of Ad26.COV2.S vaccination and SARS-CoV-2 variants. Only in-frame clones appear in the TCRdb table, and some are missing; sequencing was by immunoSEQ multiplex PCR. The repertoire has hundreds of thousands of clones, 90% of them found once; the top ten carry 9% to 15%. Described treatment: approximately 18 received Ad26.COV2.S at low or high dose, single or two shots; about 5 received placebo; per-sample allocation not given. Following the first vaccine or placebo injection, samples were taken on day 63. The starting material was peripheral blood, obtained in a trial of Ad26.COV2.S vaccine versus placebo. These receptors all come from a person aged 18 to 65 who received the Ad26.COV2.S COVID-19 vaccine or a placebo.

This clone was observed a single time. The V call is TRBV25-1, the J call TRBJ1-1; D is uncertain. The CDR3 length is 14 residues. The germline CDR1 and CDR2 sequences are MGHDK and SYGVNS. Trimming took 3 bases from V and 1 from J, leaving 9 bases between them. CDR3 DNA sequence: TGTGCCAGCAGTGATGACGGGAGGAACACTGAAGCTTTCTTT. It codes for CASSDDGRNTEAFF.

The chain combines TRBV6-5 with TRBJ2-7; 7 bases align to TRBD1. Germline V gene sequence: CDR1 MNHEY, CDR2 SVGAGI. With V trimmed by 2 bases and J by 0 bases, 4 bases remained unmatched. The CDR3 totals 15 residues. The DNA for the CDR3 is TGTGCCAGCAGTTACAGGGACAGCAGCTCCTACGAGCAGTACTTC. Its translation is CASSYRDSSSYEQYF.

The chain has TRBV10-3 and TRBJ2-3; TRBD2 agrees at 11 bases. Germline V lookup: CDR1 ENHRY, CDR2 SYGVKD. This CDR3 is built from 18 residues. V shed 0 bases, J shed 0 bases, and the junction held 5 bases outside the gene matches. DNA for the CDR3: TGTGCCATCAGTGAGTCGTTACTAGCGGGAGCGAGCACAGATACGCAGTATTTT. Protein: CAISESLLAGASTDTQYF.